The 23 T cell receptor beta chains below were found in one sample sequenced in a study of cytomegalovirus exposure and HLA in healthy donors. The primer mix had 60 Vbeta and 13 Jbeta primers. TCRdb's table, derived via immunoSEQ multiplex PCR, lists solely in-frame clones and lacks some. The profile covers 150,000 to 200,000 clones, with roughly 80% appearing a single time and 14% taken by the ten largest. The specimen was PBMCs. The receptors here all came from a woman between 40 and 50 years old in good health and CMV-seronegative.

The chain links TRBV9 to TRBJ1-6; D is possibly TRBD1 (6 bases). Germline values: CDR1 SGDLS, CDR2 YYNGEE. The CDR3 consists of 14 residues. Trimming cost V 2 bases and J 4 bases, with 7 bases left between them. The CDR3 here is CASSVDSYNSPLHF. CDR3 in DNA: TGTGCCAGCAGCGTGGACAGTTATAATTCACCCCTCCACTTT.

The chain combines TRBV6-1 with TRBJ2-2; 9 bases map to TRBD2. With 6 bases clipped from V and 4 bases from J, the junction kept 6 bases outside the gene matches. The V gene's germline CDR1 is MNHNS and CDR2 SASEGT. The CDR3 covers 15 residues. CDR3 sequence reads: CASRELAGITGELFF. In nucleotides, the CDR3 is TGTGCCAGCAGGGAGCTAGCGGGGATCACCGGGGAGCTGTTTTTT.

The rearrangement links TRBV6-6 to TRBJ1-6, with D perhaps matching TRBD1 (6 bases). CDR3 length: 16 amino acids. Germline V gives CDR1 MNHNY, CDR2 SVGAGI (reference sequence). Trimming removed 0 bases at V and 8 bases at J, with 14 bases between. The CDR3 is CASSYSVGAKDSPLHF. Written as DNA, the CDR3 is TGTGCCAGCAGTTACTCGGTGGGGGCTAAGGATTCACCCCTCCACTTT.

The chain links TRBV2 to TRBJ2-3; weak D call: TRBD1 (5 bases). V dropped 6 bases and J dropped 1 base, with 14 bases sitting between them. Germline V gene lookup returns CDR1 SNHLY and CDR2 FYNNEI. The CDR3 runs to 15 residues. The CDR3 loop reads CASRVDTFRTDTQYF. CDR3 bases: TGTGCCAGCAGAGTGGACACCTTTCGCACAGATACGCAGTATTTT.

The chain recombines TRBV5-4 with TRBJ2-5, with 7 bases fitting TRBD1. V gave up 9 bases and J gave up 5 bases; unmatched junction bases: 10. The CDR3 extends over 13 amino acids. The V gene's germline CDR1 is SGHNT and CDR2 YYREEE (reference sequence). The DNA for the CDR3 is TGTGCCATCGGGGACAGCACAGGGGAGACCCAGTACTTC. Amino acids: CAIGDSTGETQYF.

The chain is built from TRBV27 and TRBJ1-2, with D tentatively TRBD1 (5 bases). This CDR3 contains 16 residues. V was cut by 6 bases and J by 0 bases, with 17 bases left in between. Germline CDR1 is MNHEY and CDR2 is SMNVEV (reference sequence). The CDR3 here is CASSPIGVEPNYGYTF. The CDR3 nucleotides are TGTGCCAGCAGCCCAATAGGGGTAGAACCTAACTATGGCTACACCTTC.

The CDR3 DNA follows: TGTGCCAGCAGGGGAGACAGGGTCTACGAGCAGTACTTC. Translating gives CASRGDRVYEQYF. J is TRBJ2-7 and V is TRBV6-1, with TRBD1 identical over 7 bases. Trimming at V came to 6 bases and at J to 3 bases, leaving 5 bases not matched to a gene. CDR1 and CDR2 (germline): MNHNS, SASEGT. The CDR3 is 13 amino acids.

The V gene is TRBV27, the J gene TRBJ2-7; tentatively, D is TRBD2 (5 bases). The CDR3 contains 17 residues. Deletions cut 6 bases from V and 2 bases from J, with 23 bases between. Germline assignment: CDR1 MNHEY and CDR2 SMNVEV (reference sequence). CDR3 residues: CASSPPPGSRVPYEQYF. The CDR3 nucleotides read TGTGCCAGCAGCCCCCCGCCGGGATCTCGGGTGCCCTACGAGCAGTACTTC.

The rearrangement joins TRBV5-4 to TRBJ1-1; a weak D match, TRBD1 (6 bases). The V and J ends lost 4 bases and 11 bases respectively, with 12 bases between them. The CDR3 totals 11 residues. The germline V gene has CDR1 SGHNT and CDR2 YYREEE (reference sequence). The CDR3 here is CASSHNREAFF. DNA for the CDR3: TGTGCCAGCAGCCACAACAGGGAGGCTTTCTTT.

CDR3 amino acids: CASSLERGSTDTQYF. The CDR3, as DNA: TGTGCCAGCAGCTTAGAGCGGGGAAGCACAGATACGCAGTATTTT. The rearrangement links TRBV7-3 to TRBJ2-3; 7 bases agree with TRBD2. Germline CDR1 reads SGHTA; CDR2 reads FQGTGA. With 2 bases clipped from V and 0 bases from J, the junction kept 2 bases outside the gene matches. This CDR3 region has 15 residues.

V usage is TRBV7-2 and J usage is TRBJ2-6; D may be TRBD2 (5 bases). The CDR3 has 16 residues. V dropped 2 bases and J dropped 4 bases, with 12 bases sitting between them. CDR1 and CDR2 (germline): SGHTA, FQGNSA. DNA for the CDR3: TGTGCCAGCAGCTTATTTGCGGGTACCGGGGCCAACGTCCTGACTTTC. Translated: CASSLFAGTGANVLTF. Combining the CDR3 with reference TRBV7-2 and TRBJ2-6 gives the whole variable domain GAGVSQSPSNKVTEKGKDVELRCDPISGHTALYWYRQSLGQGLEFLIYFQGNSAPDKSGLPSDRFSAERTGGSVSTLTIQRTQQEDSAVYLCASSLFAGTGANVLTFGAGSRLTVL.

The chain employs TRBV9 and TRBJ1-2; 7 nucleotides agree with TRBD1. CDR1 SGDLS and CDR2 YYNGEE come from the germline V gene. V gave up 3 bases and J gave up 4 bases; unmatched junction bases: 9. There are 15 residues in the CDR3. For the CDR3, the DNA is TGTGCCAGCAGCGCGAAGACAGGGCCTCCCTATGGCTACACCTTC. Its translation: CASSAKTGPPYGYTF.

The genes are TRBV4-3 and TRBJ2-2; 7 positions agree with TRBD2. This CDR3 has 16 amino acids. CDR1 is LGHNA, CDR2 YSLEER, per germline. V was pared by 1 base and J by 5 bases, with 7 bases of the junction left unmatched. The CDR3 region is CASSQASGAGTGELFF. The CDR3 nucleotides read TGCGCCAGCAGCCAAGCTAGCGGAGCTGGTACCGGGGAGCTGTTTTTT.

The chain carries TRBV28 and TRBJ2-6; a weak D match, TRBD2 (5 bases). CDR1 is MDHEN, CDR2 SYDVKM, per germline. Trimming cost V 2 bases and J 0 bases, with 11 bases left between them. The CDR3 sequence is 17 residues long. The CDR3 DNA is TGTGCCAGCAGTTTAGGCGGGTCGAGCTCTGGGGCCAACGTCCTGACTTTC. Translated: CASSLGGSSSGANVLTF. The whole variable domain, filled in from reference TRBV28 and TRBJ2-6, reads DVKVTQSSRYLVKRTGEKVFLECVQDMDHENMFWYRQDPGLGLRLIYFSYDVKMKEKGDIPEGYSVSREKKERFSLILESASTNQTSMYLCASSLGGSSSGANVLTFGAGSRLTVL.

This chain's CDR3 is CATSGDRVYGYTF. In DNA, the CDR3 is TGTGCCACCTCCGGGGACAGGGTATACGGCTACACCTTC. V gene TRBV6-1 combines with J gene TRBJ1-2; TRBD1 agrees at 9 bases. J was trimmed by 8 bases and V by 10 bases; bases with no gene match: 11. CDR1 and CDR2 from the germline V gene are MNHNS and SASEGT. The CDR3 has 13 amino acids.

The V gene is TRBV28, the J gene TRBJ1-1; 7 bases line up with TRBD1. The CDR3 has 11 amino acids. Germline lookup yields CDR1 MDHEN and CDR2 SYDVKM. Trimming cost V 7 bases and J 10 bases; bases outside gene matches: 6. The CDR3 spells CASKVRTGAFF. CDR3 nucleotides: TGTGCCAGCAAAGTCAGGACAGGAGCTTTCTTT.

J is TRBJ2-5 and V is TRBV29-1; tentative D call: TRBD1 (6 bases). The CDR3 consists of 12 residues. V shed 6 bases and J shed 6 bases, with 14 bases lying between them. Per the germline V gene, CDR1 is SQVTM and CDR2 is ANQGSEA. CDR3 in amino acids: CSVSEGVQTQYF. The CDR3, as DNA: TGCAGCGTCTCCGAGGGGGTACAGACCCAGTACTTC. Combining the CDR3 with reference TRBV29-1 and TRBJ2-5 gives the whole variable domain SAVISQKPSRDICQRGTSLTIQCQVDSQVTMMFWYRQQPGQSLTLIATANQGSEATYESGFVIDKFPISRPNLTFSTLTVSNMSPEDSSIYLCSVSEGVQTQYFGPGTRLLVL.

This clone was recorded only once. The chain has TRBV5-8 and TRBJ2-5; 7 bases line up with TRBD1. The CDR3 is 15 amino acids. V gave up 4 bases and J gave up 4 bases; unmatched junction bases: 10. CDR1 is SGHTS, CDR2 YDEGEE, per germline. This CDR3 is CASSPDRVEAETQYF. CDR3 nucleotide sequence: TGTGCCAGCAGCCCTGACAGGGTTGAAGCAGAGACCCAGTACTTC.

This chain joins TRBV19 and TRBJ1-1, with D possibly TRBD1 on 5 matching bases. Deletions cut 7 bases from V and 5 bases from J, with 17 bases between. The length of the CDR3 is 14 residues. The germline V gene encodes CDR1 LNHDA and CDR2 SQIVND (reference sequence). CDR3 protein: CASNFRWRGTEAFF. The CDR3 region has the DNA TGTGCCAGTAACTTTCGGTGGAGGGGAACTGAAGCTTTCTTT.

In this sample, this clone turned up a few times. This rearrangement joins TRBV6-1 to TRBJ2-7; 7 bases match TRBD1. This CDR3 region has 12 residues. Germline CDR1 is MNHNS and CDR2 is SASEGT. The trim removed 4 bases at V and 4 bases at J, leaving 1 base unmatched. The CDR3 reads CASSVQGYEQYF. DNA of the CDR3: TGTGCCAGCAGTGTACAGGGGTACGAGCAGTACTTC.

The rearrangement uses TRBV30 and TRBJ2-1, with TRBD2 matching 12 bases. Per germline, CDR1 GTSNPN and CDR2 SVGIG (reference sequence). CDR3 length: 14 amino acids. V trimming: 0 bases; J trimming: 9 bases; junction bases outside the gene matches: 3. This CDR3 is CAWSVLAGGCEQFF. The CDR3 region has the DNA TGTGCCTGGAGTGTCCTAGCGGGAGGGTGTGAGCAGTTCTTC.

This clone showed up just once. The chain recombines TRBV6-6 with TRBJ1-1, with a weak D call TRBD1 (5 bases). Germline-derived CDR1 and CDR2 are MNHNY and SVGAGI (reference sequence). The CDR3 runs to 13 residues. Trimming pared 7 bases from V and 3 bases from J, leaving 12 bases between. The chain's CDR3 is CASTTGGHTEAFF. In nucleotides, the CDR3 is TGTGCCAGCACCACGGGGGGACACACTGAAGCTTTCTTT.

CDR3 region: CASSTGGRSPYEQYF. The CDR3, as DNA: TGCGCCAGCAGCACGGGGGGGAGGTCGCCCTACGAGCAGTACTTC. The chain is built from TRBV5-1 and TRBJ2-7, with TRBD2 matching 8 bases. J was trimmed by 2 bases and V by 4 bases; bases with no gene match: 8. CDR3 length equals 15 residues. The germline gives CDR1 SGHRS, CDR2 YFSETQ.